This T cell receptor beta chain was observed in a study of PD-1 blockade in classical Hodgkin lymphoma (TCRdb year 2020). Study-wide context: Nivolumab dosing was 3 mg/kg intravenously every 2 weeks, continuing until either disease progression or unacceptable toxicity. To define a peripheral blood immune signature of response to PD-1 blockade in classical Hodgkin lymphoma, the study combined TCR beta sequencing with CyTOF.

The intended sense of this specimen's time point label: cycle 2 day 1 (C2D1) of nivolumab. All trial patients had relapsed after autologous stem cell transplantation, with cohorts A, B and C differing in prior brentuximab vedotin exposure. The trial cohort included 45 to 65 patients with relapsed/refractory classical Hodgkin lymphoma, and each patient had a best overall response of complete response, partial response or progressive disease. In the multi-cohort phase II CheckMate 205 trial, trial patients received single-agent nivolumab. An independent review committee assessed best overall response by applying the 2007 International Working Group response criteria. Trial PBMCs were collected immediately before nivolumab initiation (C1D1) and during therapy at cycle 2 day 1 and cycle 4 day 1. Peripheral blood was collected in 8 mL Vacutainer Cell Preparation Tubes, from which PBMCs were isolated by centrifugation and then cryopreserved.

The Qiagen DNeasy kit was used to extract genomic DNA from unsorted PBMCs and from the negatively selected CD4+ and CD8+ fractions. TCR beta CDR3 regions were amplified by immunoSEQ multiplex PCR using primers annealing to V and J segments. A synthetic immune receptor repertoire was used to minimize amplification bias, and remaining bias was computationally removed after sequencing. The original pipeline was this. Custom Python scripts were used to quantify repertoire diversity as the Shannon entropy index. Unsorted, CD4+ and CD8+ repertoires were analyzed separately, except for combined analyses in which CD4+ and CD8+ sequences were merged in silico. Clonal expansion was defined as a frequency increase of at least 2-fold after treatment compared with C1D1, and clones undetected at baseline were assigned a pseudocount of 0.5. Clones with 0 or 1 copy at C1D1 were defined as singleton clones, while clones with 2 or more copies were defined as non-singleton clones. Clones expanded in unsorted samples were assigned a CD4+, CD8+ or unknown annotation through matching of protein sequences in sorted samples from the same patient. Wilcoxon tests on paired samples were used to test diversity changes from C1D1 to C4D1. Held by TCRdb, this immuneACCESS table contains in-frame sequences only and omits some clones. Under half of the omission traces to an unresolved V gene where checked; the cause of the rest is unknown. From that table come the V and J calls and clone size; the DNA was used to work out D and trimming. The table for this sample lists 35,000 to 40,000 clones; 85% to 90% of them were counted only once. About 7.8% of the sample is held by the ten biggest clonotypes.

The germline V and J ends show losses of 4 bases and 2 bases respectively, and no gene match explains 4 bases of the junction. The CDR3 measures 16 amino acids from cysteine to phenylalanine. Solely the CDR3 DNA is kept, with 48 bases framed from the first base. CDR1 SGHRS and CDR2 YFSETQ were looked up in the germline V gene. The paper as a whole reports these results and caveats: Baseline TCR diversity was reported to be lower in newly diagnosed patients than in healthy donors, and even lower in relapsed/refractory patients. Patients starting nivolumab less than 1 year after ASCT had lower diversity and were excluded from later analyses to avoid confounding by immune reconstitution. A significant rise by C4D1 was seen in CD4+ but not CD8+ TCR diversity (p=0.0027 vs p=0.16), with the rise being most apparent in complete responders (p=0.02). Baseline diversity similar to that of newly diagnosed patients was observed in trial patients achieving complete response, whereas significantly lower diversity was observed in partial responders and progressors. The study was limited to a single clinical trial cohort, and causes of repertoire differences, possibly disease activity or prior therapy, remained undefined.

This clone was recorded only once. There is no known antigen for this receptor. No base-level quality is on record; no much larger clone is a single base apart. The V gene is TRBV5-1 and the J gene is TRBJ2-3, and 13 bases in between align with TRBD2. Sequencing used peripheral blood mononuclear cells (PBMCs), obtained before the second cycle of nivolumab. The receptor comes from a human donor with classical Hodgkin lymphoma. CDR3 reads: CASSDGTSGATDTQYF. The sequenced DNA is TGCGCCAGCAGCGACGGGACTAGCGGGGCCACAGATACGCAGTATTTT.